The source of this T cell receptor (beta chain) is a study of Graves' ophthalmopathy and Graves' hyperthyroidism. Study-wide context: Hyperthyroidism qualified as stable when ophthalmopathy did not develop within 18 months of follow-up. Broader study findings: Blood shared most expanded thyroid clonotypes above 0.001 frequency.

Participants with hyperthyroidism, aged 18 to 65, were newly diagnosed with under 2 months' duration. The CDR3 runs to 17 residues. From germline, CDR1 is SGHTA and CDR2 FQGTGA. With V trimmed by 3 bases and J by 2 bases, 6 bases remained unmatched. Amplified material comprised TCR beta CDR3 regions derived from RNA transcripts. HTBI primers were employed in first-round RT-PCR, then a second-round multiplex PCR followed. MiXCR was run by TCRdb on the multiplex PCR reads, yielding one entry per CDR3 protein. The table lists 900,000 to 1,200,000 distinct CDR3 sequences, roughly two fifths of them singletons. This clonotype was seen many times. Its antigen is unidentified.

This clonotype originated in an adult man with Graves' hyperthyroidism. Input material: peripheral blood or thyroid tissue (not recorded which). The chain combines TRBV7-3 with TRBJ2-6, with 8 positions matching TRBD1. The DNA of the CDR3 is TGTGCCAGCAGCTTTACGGACAGGGCTCCTGGGGCCAACGTCCTGACTTTC. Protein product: CASSFTDRAPGANVLTF.